This entry lists 12 T cell receptor beta chains sequenced from one sample in a study of blood T cell repertoires in COVID-19. The assay was immunoSEQ multiplex PCR, and TCRdb's table has in-frame clones only and misses some. The sample has approximately 250,000 clones; approximately 89% are singletons. Sequenced input: PBMCs or T cells enriched from blood (not recorded which). The receptors derive from a man aged 35 to 55 who had been exposed to COVID-19.

In its sample, this clone was seen once. The V call is TRBV5-1, the J call TRBJ2-1, with D unclear. This CDR3 has 13 amino acids. Germline-derived CDR1 and CDR2 are SGHRS and YFSETQ. The V end lost 3 bases, the J end lost 7 bases, and 11 bases lay between the germline ends. CDR3 sequence (DNA): TGCGCCAGCAGCTCACACCCCTCAAATGAGCAGTTCTTC. Protein product: CASSSHPSNEQFF.

The chain carries TRBV5-1 and TRBJ2-7; 7 positions match TRBD1. Trimming took 4 bases from V and 2 from J; bases not matched to a gene: 6. This CDR3 spans 14 amino acids. Germline CDR1 is SGHRS and CDR2 is YFSETQ. CDR3 in DNA: TGCGCCAGCAGCCTGACAGGGCCCCCCTACGAGCAGTACTTC. Amino acid sequence: CASSLTGPPYEQYF.

The CDR3 loop is CASSFRDRNQPQHF. The DNA of the CDR3 is TGTGCCAGCAGCTTCCGAGACAGGAATCAGCCCCAGCATTTT. The chain is built from TRBV7-2 and TRBJ1-5; perhaps TRBD1 as D (6 bases). The CDR3 consists of 14 residues. CDR1 is SGHTA and CDR2 is FQGNSA in the germline V gene. V lost 3 bases, J lost 4 bases, and 10 bases lay in between.

The chain uses TRBV15 and TRBJ2-7; D ambiguous. The germline V gene encodes CDR1 LNHNV and CDR2 YYDKDF (reference sequence). The CDR3 sequence is 16 residues long. V was cut by 0 bases and J by 0 bases, with 12 bases left in between. DNA of the CDR3: TGTGCCACCAGCAGAGATTCCTTCTATAGCTCCTACGAGCAGTACTTC. It is translated as CATSRDSFYSSYEQYF.

This chain joins TRBV19 and TRBJ2-2; tentative D call: TRBD1 (6 bases). V was shortened by 3 bases and J by 6 bases, with 14 bases between the two germline ends. The germline V gene encodes CDR1 LNHDA and CDR2 SQIVND (reference sequence). The CDR3 is made up of 15 amino acids. DNA of the CDR3: TGTGCCAGTAGTATCACAGGGCTTGGGGCCGGGGAGCTGTTTTTT. It translates to CASSITGLGAGELFF.

CDR3 in amino acids: CASSQVYGGGSALSYNEQFF. In DNA, the CDR3 is TGTGCCAGCAGCCAAGTCTACGGCGGGGGTTCTGCTCTCTCCTACAATGAGCAGTTCTTC. The gene calls are TRBV3-1 (or the pseudogene TRBV3-2) and TRBJ2-1, with 7 positions matching TRBD2. The CDR3 extends over 20 amino acids. Trimming removed 1 base from V and 0 bases from J; junction bases left unmatched: 15. Germline CDR1 is LGHDT and CDR2 is YNNKEL (reference sequence).

This clone was recorded a few times. The chain couples TRBV29-1 to TRBJ2-1; D is perhaps TRBD2 (6 bases). Germline V gene data show CDR1 as SQVTM and CDR2 as ANQGSEA. Trimming removed 6 bases from V and 4 bases from J, with 13 bases in between. The CDR3 covers 13 residues. The CDR3 is CSVPRDGYNEQFF. CDR3 DNA: TGCAGCGTCCCGCGGGACGGATACAATGAGCAGTTCTTC.

The V call is TRBV19, the J call TRBJ2-7, with 7 nucleotides matching TRBD1. Germline values: CDR1 LNHDA, CDR2 SQIVND (reference sequence). The CDR3 runs to 15 residues. V trimming: 6 bases; J trimming: 1 base; junction bases outside the gene matches: 9. The CDR3, as DNA: TGTGCCAGTAGGGGCCGGGACAGAGTATCCTACGAGCAGTACTTC. Translated: CASRGRDRVSYEQYF.

V is TRBV6-6 and J is TRBJ2-7; possible D gene TRBD1, 5 bases. CDR3 length: 12 residues. In germline, CDR1 is MNHNY, CDR2 SVGAGI (reference sequence). Trimming stripped 5 bases from V and 7 bases from J, with 12 bases between. The CDR3 DNA reads TGTGCCAGCAGTCCGCACAAGGGGGAGCAGTACTTC. This translates into CASSPHKGEQYF.

In regard to this clone: One junction end disagrees with the germline gene, perhaps due to a read error. The chain links TRBV7-9 to TRBJ2-3, with 10 positions matching TRBD2. Germline loops: CDR1 SEHNR, CDR2 FQNEAQ (reference sequence). This CDR3 is 15 amino acids long. The CDR3 DNA follows: TGTGCCAGCAGTTTAGCGGGAGGTACCACAGATACGCAGTATTTT. Translated, it gives CASSLAGGTTDTQYF.

V gene TRBV6-4 combines with J gene TRBJ2-7; possible D gene TRBD1, 6 bases. Germline V CDR1 and CDR2: MRHNA, SNTAGT. Trimming cost V 6 bases and J 4 bases, with 22 bases left between them. This CDR3 is built from 16 residues. CDR3 residues: CASSKQGTLALYEQYF. The CDR3 DNA is TGTGCCAGCAGCAAACAGGGAACCTTAGCCCTTTACGAGCAGTACTTC.

The rearrangement links TRBV24-1 to TRBJ1-2; D is uncertain. V was cut by 3 bases and J by 8 bases, with 9 bases left in between. From germline, CDR1 is KGHDR and CDR2 SFDVKD. The CDR3 is 12 amino acids. CDR3 DNA: TGTGCCACCAGTGATCCCCTCGAGGGCTACACCTTC. It translates to CATSDPLEGYTF.